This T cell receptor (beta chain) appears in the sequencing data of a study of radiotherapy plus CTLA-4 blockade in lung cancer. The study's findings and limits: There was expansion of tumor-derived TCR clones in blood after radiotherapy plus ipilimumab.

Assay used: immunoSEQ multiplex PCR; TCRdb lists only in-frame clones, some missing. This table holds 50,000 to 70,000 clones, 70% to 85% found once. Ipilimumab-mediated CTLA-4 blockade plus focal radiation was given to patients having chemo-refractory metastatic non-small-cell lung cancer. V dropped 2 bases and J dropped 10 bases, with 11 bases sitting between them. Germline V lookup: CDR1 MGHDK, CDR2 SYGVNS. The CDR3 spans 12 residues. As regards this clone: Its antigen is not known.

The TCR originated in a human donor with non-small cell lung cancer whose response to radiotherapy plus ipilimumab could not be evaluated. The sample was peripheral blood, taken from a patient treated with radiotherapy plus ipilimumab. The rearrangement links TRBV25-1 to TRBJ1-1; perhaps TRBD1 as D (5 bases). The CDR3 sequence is CASSEQQGGAFF. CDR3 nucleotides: TGTGCCAGCAGTGAACAGCAGGGTGGAGCTTTCTTT.